This record looks at one T cell receptor (beta chain) sequence and its context. Per germline, CDR1 MGHRA and CDR2 YSYEKL. The CDR3 loop spans 17 amino acids. Trimming at V came to 1 base and at J to 4 bases, leaving 8 bases not matched to a gene. The data were taken from a study of blood T cell repertoires in COVID-19. Study details: Material from acute and convalescent COVID-19 was sourced from the United States, Italy and Spain. Sources were T cells, B-cell-depleted T cells, or PBMCs; the material itself was cDNA or gDNA.

Authors' processing steps: Reference gene primer amplification in the assay estimated nucleated cell counts. Repertoires were generated with immunoSEQ multiplex PCR, while TCRdb's copy carries only in-frame clones and drops some. The V and J calls and clone size were taken over from that table, and D and trimming were inferred from the DNA. There are over 200,000 clones in the sample; 81% occur only once, and roughly 7.9% lies in the top ten. The sequenced material came from peripheral blood. The gene calls are TRBV4-1 and TRBJ2-2, with TRBD1 matching 8 bases. The clonotype originates from a woman older than 75 with acute or convalescent COVID-19. The CDR3: CASSQVLQGARTGELFF. CDR3 nucleotide sequence: TGCGCCAGCAGCCAAGTACTTCAGGGGGCGCGCACCGGGGAGCTGTTTTTT.